These 18 T cell receptor beta chains were sequenced from one sample in a study of regulatory T cells in long-lasting Graves disease. The time point: newly diagnosed GD, antithyroid drugs for less than 3 months. PBMC-derived RNA was used for the TCR library. In building TCR beta libraries, iRepertoire HTBI primers were used together with Arm-PCR of CDR3 regions. In TCRdb, the multiplex PCR reads were re-called with MiXCR into one record per CDR3 protein. In the table there are approximately 470,000 distinct CDR3 sequences, roughly 16% of which are singletons. These data were likewise used in another study, on T cells in Graves' hyperthyroidism and ophthalmopathy.

The sequencing used peripheral blood mononuclear cells (PBMCs), collected at new diagnosis, from a patient treated with antithyroid drugs. The origin of the receptors is a man aged 35-49 years with Graves disease.

This clonotype was counted ten times or more. The chain is built from TRBV27 and TRBJ1-1; a possible D gene is TRBD1 (5 bases). The CDR3 is 14 residues long. V was clipped by 4 bases and J by 1 base, with 10 bases between them. The germline V gene has CDR1 MNHEY and CDR2 SMNVEV (reference sequence). Here the CDR3 DNA reads TGTGCCAGCAGTTCGGGACCGAAGAACACTGAAGCTTTCTTT. Translating gives CASSSGPKNTEAFF.

This clonotype was observed many times. This chain links TRBV7-6 with TRBJ2-1, with 10 bases identical to TRBD2. Trimming at V came to 0 bases and at J to 4 bases, leaving 9 bases not matched to a gene. Germline V gives CDR1 SGHVS, CDR2 FNYEAQ. CDR3 length equals 18 residues. CDR3 nucleotides: TGTGCCAGCAGCTTAGCCGTCGCCGCTAGCGGGAGTTACAATGAGCAGTTCTTC. Translating it yields CASSLAVAASGSYNEQFF.

This clonotype has ten or more counts. The chain links TRBV20-1 to TRBJ1-1; 7 nucleotides match TRBD1. The V gene end was trimmed by 0 bases and the J gene end by 0 bases; junction bases not matched to a gene: 1. The CDR3 covers 14 residues. Germline V gene data show CDR1 as DFQATT and CDR2 as SNEGSKA (reference sequence). CDR3 sequence: CSAREGQLNTEAFF. In DNA form, the CDR3 reads TGCAGTGCTAGAGAGGGACAGCTGAACACTGAAGCTTTCTTT.

This clonotype was observed at least ten times. This chain links TRBV2 with TRBJ2-7, with 9 bases identical to TRBD1. CDR3 length: 15 residues. V trimming: 2 bases; J trimming: 6 bases; junction bases outside the gene matches: 8. Germline V gene sequence: CDR1 SNHLY, CDR2 FYNNEI. The CDR3 coding sequence is TGTGCCAGCAGTGAAAAGGGACAGGGCAACGGCGAGCAGTACTTC. Encoded protein: CASSEKGQGNGEQYF.

This clonotype was counted only a few times. The genes are TRBV7-9 and TRBJ2-2; no firm D call. Germline V lookup: CDR1 SEHNR, CDR2 FQNEAQ (reference sequence). The V end lost 4 bases, the J end lost 6 bases, and 18 bases lay between the germline ends. The CDR3 has 16 residues. The CDR3 DNA is TGTGCCAGCAGCTCAGTGGGGATATCCCTCGCCGGGGAGCTGTTTTTT. Translating gives CASSSVGISLAGELFF.

This clonotype appeared a few times. This chain links TRBV27 with TRBJ2-2, with TRBD2 identical over 11 bases. The germline V gene encodes CDR1 MNHEY and CDR2 SMNVEV (reference sequence). This CDR3 is 16 amino acids long. The ends lost 5 bases at V and 3 bases at J; junction bases unmatched: 5. This CDR3 is CASSPLAGGYTGELFF. The CDR3 DNA reads TGTGCCAGCAGTCCGCTAGCGGGAGGTTACACCGGGGAGCTGTTTTTT.

This clonotype was seen a single time. This chain joins TRBV24-1 and TRBJ1-5, with D unresolved. V was trimmed by 4 bases and J by 6 bases, leaving 15 bases between them. This CDR3 has 15 residues. Per the germline V gene, CDR1 is KGHDR and CDR2 is SFDVKD. The DNA for the CDR3 is TGTGCCACCAGTGACGGAGCACTCCGAGGTCAGCCCCAGCATTTT. Its protein product is CATSDGALRGQPQHF.

In this sample, this clonotype turned up many times. The chain recombines TRBV11-2 with TRBJ2-1; D is perhaps TRBD1 (5 bases). The germline CDR1 and CDR2 sequences are SGHAT and FQNNGV. The length of the CDR3 is 16 residues. Deletions cut 3 bases from V and 1 base from J, with 13 bases between. The CDR3 here is CASSFYPGLSYNEQFF. The DNA of the CDR3 is TGTGCCAGCAGCTTTTACCCAGGGTTATCCTACAATGAGCAGTTCTTC.

This clonotype came up many times. The J gene is TRBJ2-7, the V gene TRBV20-1; 9 bases map to TRBD1. V lost 5 bases, J lost 5 bases, and 1 base stayed unmatched. This CDR3 has 11 residues. CDR1 and CDR2 (germline): DFQATT, SNEGSKA (reference sequence). CDR3 DNA: TGCAGTGCTTGGACAGGGGACGAGCAGTACTTC. As protein: CSAWTGDEQYF.

The chain is built from TRBV13 and TRBJ1-2; the D is unclear. The CDR3 contains 13 residues. V lost 1 base and J lost 4, with 7 bases in between. CDR1 and CDR2 from the germline V gene are PRHDT and FYEKMQ (reference sequence). CDR3 DNA sequence: TGTGCCAGCAGCTTAGCGGCGGTCTATGGCTACACCTTC. Protein sequence: CASSLAAVYGYTF. The full variable domain, in which reference TRBV13 and TRBJ1-2 provide the parts outside the CDR3, is AAGVIQSPRHLIKEKRETATLKCYPIPRHDTVYWYQQGPGQDPQFLISFYEKMQSDKGSIPDRFSAQQFSDYHSELNMSSLELGDSALYFCASSLAAVYGYTFGSGTRLTVV.

This clonotype was recorded many times. The chain joins TRBV10-1 to TRBJ2-5; TRBD1 aligns across 7 bases. The CDR3 consists of 15 residues. The germline V gene encodes CDR1 WNHNN and CDR2 SYGVQD (reference sequence). J lost 2 bases, V lost 6 bases, and 9 bases had no gene match. CDR3 coding DNA: TGCGCCAGCAGCGCTAGGACAGGAGAACAAGAGACCCAGTACTTC. It translates to CASSARTGEQETQYF.

This clonotype occurred many times. This rearrangement joins TRBV30 to TRBJ1-1; a weak D match, TRBD1 (5 bases). V lost 0 bases to trimming and J lost 1 base, with 21 bases between them. The CDR3 sequence is 18 residues long. The germline V gene encodes CDR1 GTSNPN and CDR2 SVGIG (reference sequence). The CDR3 here is CAWSVTYRSRQQNTEAFF. CDR3 in DNA: TGTGCCTGGAGTGTTACGTATCGATCGAGACAGCAGAACACTGAAGCTTTCTTT.

This clonotype occurred many times. The chain links TRBV20-1 to TRBJ2-5; maybe TRBD2 (5 bases). The CDR3 covers 12 residues. V shed 2 bases and J shed 3 bases, with 7 bases lying between them. Germline CDR1 and CDR2: DFQATT and SNEGSKA (reference sequence). DNA for the CDR3: TGCAGTGCTAGAAGAGCGGAAGAGACCCAGTACTTC. Its protein product is CSARRAEETQYF.

The gene calls are TRBV14 and TRBJ1-5; D not certain. Germline values: CDR1 SGHDN, CDR2 FVKESK. Trimming removed 4 bases at V and 9 bases at J, with 13 bases between. The CDR3 covers 13 residues. The CDR3 loop reads CASSPDGVLPQHF. CDR3 DNA sequence: TGTGCCAGCAGCCCGGACGGCGTACTGCCCCAGCATTTT. Full variable domain (outside the CDR3, taken from reference TRBV14 and TRBJ1-5): EAGVTQFPSHSVIEKGQTVTLRCDPISGHDNLYWYRRVMGKEIKFLLHFVKESKQDESGMPNNRFLAERTGGTYSTLKVQPAELEDSGVYFCASSPDGVLPQHFGDGTRLSIL.

CDR3 sequence: CASSLGMGNQPQHF. For the CDR3, the DNA is TGCGCCAGCAGCCTAGGCATGGGCAATCAGCCCCAGCATTTT. The chain is built from TRBV4-1 and TRBJ1-5; D call uncertain. V gave up 4 bases and J gave up 2 bases, with 9 bases separating them. Per germline, CDR1 MGHRA and CDR2 YSYEKL. This CDR3 spans 14 amino acids.

This clonotype appeared many times. The CDR3 DNA is TGCAGCGTTGAAGCGTCCGGGGTCATTCAGTACTTC. Amino acids: CSVEASGVIQYF. J is TRBJ2-4 and V is TRBV29-1; possible D gene TRBD2, 5 bases. Germline V gene lookup returns CDR1 SQVTM and CDR2 ANQGSEA. The V end lost 1 base, the J end lost 9 bases, and 10 bases lay between the germline ends. CDR3 length: 12 residues.

A few counts support this clonotype. This chain uses TRBV12-3 or TRBV12-4 with TRBJ2-1; 7 bases are shared with TRBD2. The ends lost 5 bases at V and 2 bases at J; junction bases unmatched: 6. This CDR3 is built from 15 residues. CDR3 sequence (DNA): TGTGCCAGCAGTCCCCCTAGCGGCCCCTACAATGAGCAGTTCTTC. It translates to CASSPPSGPYNEQFF.

The chain is built from TRBV4-1 and TRBJ2-5; D gene ambiguous. CDR1 MGHRA and CDR2 YSYEKL come from the germline V gene. The CDR3 sequence is 14 residues long. Trimming stripped 0 bases from V and 5 bases from J, with 10 bases between. This chain's CDR3 is CASSQEAGAETQYF. The DNA of the CDR3 is TGCGCCAGCAGCCAAGAAGCAGGAGCGGAGACCCAGTACTTC.